This TCR beta chain was profiled in a study of T-cell memory formation after mild COVID-19. TCRdb reprocessed the 5' RACE reads with MiXCR, giving one entry per CDR3 protein. The sample lists under 700,000 distinct CDR3 sequences; 20% were seen once. Many counts were recorded for this clonotype. This CDR3 spans 13 amino acids. In germline, CDR1 is SGHTA, CDR2 FQGNSA. Deletions cut 5 bases from V and 7 bases from J, with 15 bases between. This receptor was identified in an adult woman who had mild COVID-19 (a few samples of this study predate the infection). Cell type and time point are not known. V usage is TRBV7-2 and J usage is TRBJ2-7, with D possibly TRBD1 on 5 matching bases. Sequenced: PBMCs or a T cell subset sorted from them (not recorded which). This chain's CDR3 is CASSRTPPWEQYF. The CDR3 DNA follows: TGTGCCAGCAGCCGGACACCTCCCTGGGAGCAGTACTTC.